This T cell receptor beta chain was identified during a study of blood T cell repertoires in COVID-19. Study summary: Some COVID-19 samples were acute and others convalescent; all came from the United States, Italy and Spain. Sources were T cells, B-cell-depleted T cells, or PBMCs; the material itself was cDNA or gDNA.

Authors' data handling: By means of reference gene primer amplification, nucleated cell counts were estimated. The assay was immunoSEQ multiplex PCR, and TCRdb's table has in-frame clones only and misses some. D and trimming come from the DNA, and the V and J calls and clone size come from that table. The sample contains roughly 48,000 clones, 65% to 80% of which appear only once. Sequenced: peripheral blood. The TCR comes from a human donor with active or convalescent COVID-19. The donor label of this sample is uncertain.

The CDR3 loop reads CASSLAGLDTEAFF. The CDR3 coding sequence is TGTGCCAGCAGCTTAGCAGGGCTGGACACTGAAGCTTTCTTT. This chain uses TRBV7-3 with TRBJ1-1; maybe TRBD1 (5 bases). CDR1 and CDR2 (germline): SGHTA, FQGTGA. The CDR3 length is 14 residues. Trimming removed 2 bases from V and 3 bases from J, with 10 bases in between.